The clone carrying this T cell receptor beta chain has ten or more counts. Its antigen is unidentified. Individual cDNA molecules each received unique molecular identifiers attached to them. Each CDR3 protein gets one entry after TCRdb re-called the 5' RACE reads with MiXCR. The data contain 56,000 or so distinct CDR3 sequences, about 10% of them singletons. This entry belongs to a study of early T cells in non-severe SARS-CoV-2 infection. Whole-study context: Sequencing used unsorted whole-blood bulk RNA, so chains lack pairing. Notes on the study in general: VDJdb matching skewed toward anti-spike CD8 responses, missing private and CD4 specificities.

The source of this sequence is an adult who was a healthcare worker with PCR-confirmed SARS-CoV-2 infection or an uninfected control (not recorded which). Sequencing was carried out using whole blood.

Written as DNA, the CDR3 is TGTGCCACCAGTGACCCCCAGGGTATGATGGGAGGCTACACCTTC. Translation gives CATSDPQGMMGGYTF. This sequence joins TRBV24-1 and TRBJ1-2; D might be TRBD1 (5 bases). Germline V gene lookup returns CDR1 KGHDR and CDR2 SFDVKD. The V end lost 4 bases, the J end lost 8 bases, and 19 bases lay between the germline ends. This CDR3 spans 15 amino acids.